This record looks at one TCR beta chain sequence and its context. Its recognized antigen is unknown. Base qualities are not at hand, and no much larger clone is one base apart. This entry comes from a study of shared clonotypes between healthy human individuals (dated by TCRdb to the early 2020s). In the study overall: A few men and two women, aged 18 to 49 years, made up the cohort. Per donor, three plates each were used for CD4 naive and CD4 memory, two for CD8 naive, and one for CD8 memory. Blood TCR repertoires of four to six healthy adults were deeply sequenced to estimate repertoire size and the extent of clonotype sharing between individuals. To increase sequencing depth and limit assay-specific biases, different laboratories used diverse techniques to prepare libraries and sequence TCR repertoires. Each donor's leukapheresis produced roughly between about 0.9 and 9.5 billion PBMCs. The full study reports these points: When a handful of donors were compared, the shared fraction of clonotypes was about 5% for naive CD4, about 4% for naive CD8, 2% to 2.5% for memory CD4, and roughly 0.4% for memory CD8. Only blood was sampled, and tissue TCR repertoires likely differ from those in blood. Incomplete sequencing was indicated by rarefaction of sorted-subset datasets, despite the large sequencing depth. Compared with non-shared clonotypes, clonotypes shared by all four sorted-subset donors had higher generation probabilities. The small number of donors limited the genetic and exposure-history diversity represented. Pairwise subsampling indicated that sequencing depth was expected to affect the degree of clonotype sharing among donors. Larger estimated clonotype richness was generally found for naive subsets than for memory subsets.

Counted from cysteine to phenylalanine, this CDR3 has 15 amino acids. The sequence is cut down to CDR3 DNA, 45 bases in frame from base 1. V loses 4 bases of germline sequence and J loses 3 bases, and the interval between the two ends is 16 bases. Reading the germline V gene gives CDR1 SGHRS and CDR2 YFSETQ. Using the deep immunoSEQ assay, multiplex PCR amplified TCR CDR3 regions from genomic DNA. Extracted genomic DNA from each cell subset was spread evenly across all wells of several immunoSEQ 96-well plates, with each plate serving as a replicate. Each replicate PCR for sorted subsets received roughly 0.2 ug genomic DNA, equal to 30,000 or so T cell genomes. The purified libraries were quantified using a Qubit 3.0 fluorometer, sized with a Bioanalyzer 2100, and then quantified again using the KAPA Library Quantification kit. Each immunoSEQ 96-well plate was sequenced on its own single-read 150-cycle Illumina NextSeq 550 flow cell. Per the source publication's procedure: Because the immunoSEQ output included only junctional sequences and no quality scores, the filtering could not be the same as the filtering used for full-length reads. To assign V/J genes and CDR3, sequences were annotated against IMGT germline references using PyIR, a Python wrapper for IgBLAST v1.9. Reads were filtered out if the reads had weak V/J assignments (E-value above 1e-6), no CDR3, stop codons, out-of-frame junctions, or ambiguous translated residues. V3J clonotypes were defined as sequences sharing the same inferred V gene, J gene, and CDR3 amino acid sequence. Percentage overlap between repertoires was calculated by dividing the number of shared unique clonotypes by the size of the smaller repertoire. Richness of each repertoire was evaluated using RTK rarefaction, the Chao1 estimator, and Recon v2.1 estimates of unobserved clonotypes. For all TCRbeta clonotypes obtained by the gDNA method from a few donors, generation probabilities were computed with OLGA. TCRdb took over this immuneACCESS table, retaining in-frame rearrangements with V and J assigned. Such tables are incomplete; in checked studies, under half of the missing clones stem from an unresolved V gene, and the remainder is unexplained. That table supplies the V and J calls and clone size; D and trimming were determined from the DNA. The sample table records about a million clones; 76% of these occur just once. The ten top clones hold approximately 1.5% of the sample.

Donors were healthy HIV-negative adults with no recently reported acute infections or vaccinations. All donors were Caucasian adults living in Nashville, Tennessee, USA. CD4+ T cells were enriched by magnetic negative selection; naive cells were then positively selected on CD45RA, and the negative fraction formed the memory subset. Blood was collected by leukapheresis, and PBMCs were isolated by Ficoll-Histopaque density gradient centrifugation and then cryopreserved in liquid nitrogen vapor phase. Analytical flow cytometry was used to check the purity and quantity of every magnetically sorted T cell population. From each sorted fraction, genomic DNA was isolated and quantified by UV absorbance on a Nanodrop 2000c.

The origin of this receptor is a man between 18 and 29 years old in good health. In this chain, TRBV5-1 is recombined with TRBJ2-5; TRBD1 might be the D gene, on 6 matching bases. Sequences were obtained from memory CD4+ T cells sorted from blood. The cell subset or site label of this sample denotes: CD45RA-negative fraction. DNA sequence: TGCGCCAGCAGCCCTCTGAGACAGGTGAAAGAGACCCAGTACTTC. This yields the protein CASSPLRQVKETQYF.